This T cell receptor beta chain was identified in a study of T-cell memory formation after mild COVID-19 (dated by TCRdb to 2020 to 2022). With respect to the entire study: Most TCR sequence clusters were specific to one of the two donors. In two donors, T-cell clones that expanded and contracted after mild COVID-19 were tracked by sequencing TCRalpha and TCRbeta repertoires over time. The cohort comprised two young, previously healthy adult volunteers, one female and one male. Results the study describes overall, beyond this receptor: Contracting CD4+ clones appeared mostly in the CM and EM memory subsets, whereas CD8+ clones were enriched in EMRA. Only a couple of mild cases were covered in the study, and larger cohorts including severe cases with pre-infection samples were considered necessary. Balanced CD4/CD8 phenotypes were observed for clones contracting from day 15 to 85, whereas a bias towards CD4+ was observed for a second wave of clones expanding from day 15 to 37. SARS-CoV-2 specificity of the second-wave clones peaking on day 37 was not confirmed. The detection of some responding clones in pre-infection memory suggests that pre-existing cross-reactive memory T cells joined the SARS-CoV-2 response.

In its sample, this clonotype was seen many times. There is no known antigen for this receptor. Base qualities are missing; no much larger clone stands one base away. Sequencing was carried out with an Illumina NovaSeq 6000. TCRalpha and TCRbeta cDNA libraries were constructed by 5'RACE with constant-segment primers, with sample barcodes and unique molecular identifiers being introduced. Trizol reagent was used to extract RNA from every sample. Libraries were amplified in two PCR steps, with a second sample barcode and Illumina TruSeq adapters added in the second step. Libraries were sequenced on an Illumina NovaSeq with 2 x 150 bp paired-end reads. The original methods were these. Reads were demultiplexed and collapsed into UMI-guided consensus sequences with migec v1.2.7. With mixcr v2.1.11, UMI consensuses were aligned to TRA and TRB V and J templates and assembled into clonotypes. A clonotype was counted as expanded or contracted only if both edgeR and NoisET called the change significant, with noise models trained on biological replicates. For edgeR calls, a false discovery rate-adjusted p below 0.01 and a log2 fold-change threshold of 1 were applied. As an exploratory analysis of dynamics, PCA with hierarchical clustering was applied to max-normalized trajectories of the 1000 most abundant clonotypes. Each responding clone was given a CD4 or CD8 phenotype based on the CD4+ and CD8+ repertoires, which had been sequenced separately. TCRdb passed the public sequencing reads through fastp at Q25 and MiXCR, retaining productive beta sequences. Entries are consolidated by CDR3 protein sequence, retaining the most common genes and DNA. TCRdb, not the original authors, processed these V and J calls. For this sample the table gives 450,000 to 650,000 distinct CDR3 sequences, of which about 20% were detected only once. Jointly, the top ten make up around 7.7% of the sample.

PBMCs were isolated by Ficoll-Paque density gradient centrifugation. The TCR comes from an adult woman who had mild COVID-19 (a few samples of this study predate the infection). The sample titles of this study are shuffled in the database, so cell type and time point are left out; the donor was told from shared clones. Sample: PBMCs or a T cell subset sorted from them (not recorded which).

The nucleotides are TGTGCCAGCAGCTTAAGCGGGAGGAACACCGGGGAGCTGTTTTTT. Its amino acids are CASSLSGRNTGELFF. Recombination linked TRBV7-8 to TRBJ2-2, and 8 bases in between align with TRBD2. CDR1 is given as SGHVS and CDR2 as FQNEAQ, both from the germline V gene. Including cysteine and phenylalanine, the CDR3 has 15 amino acids. The entry retains the CDR3 DNA only, 45 bases that are in frame from base 1. After removal of 2 bases from V and 1 base from J, the junction retains 0 bases not matched to a gene.